This TCR beta chain derives from a study of T cell changes during pregnancy in multiple sclerosis. V gave up 2 bases and J gave up 0 bases, with 8 bases separating them. This CDR3 is 15 amino acids long. CDR1 is MNHNS, CDR2 SASEGT, per germline. This table comes from immunoSEQ multiplex PCR, and its TCRdb copy is limited to in-frame clones, with some not included. The table records fewer than 130,000 clones, roughly nine tenths of them present only once. V is TRBV6-1 and J is TRBJ1-3; D remains unclear. The origin of this receptor is a female donor with multiple sclerosis, enrolled in a pregnancy study. The material sequenced was peripheral blood, taken after pregnancy. CDR3 residues: CASSENNYSGNTIYF. In DNA, the CDR3 is TGTGCCAGCAGTGAAAACAACTACTCTGGAAACACCATATATTTT.